This paragraph reports one T cell receptor beta chain. Its antigen is not known. The germline gene is not matched at one end of the junction; a read error may be the cause. The sample belongs to a study of shared clonotypes between healthy human individuals. Method: immunoSEQ multiplex PCR; TCRdb's copy keeps in-frame clones and lacks some. Seen here are some 1,600,000 clones, under 99% observed once, and the top ten hold roughly 0.45%. Study results and limitations: Clonotypes shared by all four donors outscored non-shared clonotypes in generation probability. Across a handful of donors, naive CD4 shared about 5%, naive CD8 under 4%, memory CD4 roughly 2.4%, memory CD8 roughly 0.37%.

Caucasian adults residing in Nashville, Tennessee made up all the donors. Naive CD4+ cells were CD45RA-selected; the remaining cells were memory. The CDR3 is 14 residues long. Germline CDR1 reads SSHAT; CDR2 reads FNYEAQ (reference sequence). The J gene is TRBJ2-5, the V gene TRBV7-7, with D perhaps matching TRBD2 (6 bases). This TCR was sampled from a young man in good health. Specimen: naive CD4+ T cells sorted from blood. Subset meaning: CD45RA+ positively selected. CDR3 protein: CASSLYRGTETQYF. Written as DNA, the CDR3 is TGTGCTAGCAGCTTATACCGGGGGACGGAGACCCAGTACTTC.